This TCR beta chain was profiled in a study of blood T cells in healthy people across ages. PCR was performed a second time for about 7 to 12 cycles using a sample-barcoded 5' primer and a J-beta primer mix. Each of the cDNA molecules was tagged by a template-switch adaptor with 12 random nucleotides. TCRdb redid the calling of the 5' RACE reads with MiXCR, one entry per CDR3 protein. The data contain about 810,000 distinct CDR3 sequences, around 34% of them singletons. With V trimmed by 4 bases and J by 6 bases, 8 bases remained unmatched. Germline CDR1 reads SEHNR; CDR2 reads FQNEAQ (reference sequence). This CDR3 comprises 14 residues. Ten or more counts support this clonotype.

What was sequenced was blood. The clonotype was recovered from a man aged 18 to 29 in good health. This rearrangement joins TRBV7-9 to TRBJ2-5; TRBD2 matches at 7 bases. CDR3 DNA sequence: TGTGCCAGCAGCTCTTATACGGGAGGTCAGACCCAGTACTTC. Translating gives CASSSYTGGQTQYF.